One T cell receptor beta chain is described in this entry. From the 5' RACE reads, TCRdb called clonotypes with MiXCR, one entry per CDR3 protein. The table lists about 160,000 distinct CDR3 sequences, around 8.5% of them singletons. This CDR3 is built from 12 residues. With 4 bases clipped from V and 8 bases from J, the junction kept 0 bases outside the gene matches. Germline lookup yields CDR1 SNHLY and CDR2 FYNNEI. These data originate in a study of T cells after yellow fever vaccination. The receptor was derived from a man between 18 and 29 years old who received the YFV17D yellow fever vaccine. This sequence joins TRBV2 and TRBJ2-1, with 9 bases lining up with TRBD2. The material was CD8+ T cells sorted from PBMCs, obtained 45 days after the yellow fever booster vaccination. CDR3 DNA sequence: TGTGCCAGCAGTGTAGCGGGAGATGAGCAGTTCTTC. Residues: CASSVAGDEQFF.